The clone carrying this T cell receptor (beta chain) came up many times. Alpha and beta constant-region primers primed reverse transcription of around 550 ng RNA. Each of the alpha and beta chains got its own library through chain-specific third strand synthesis with indices. Ligation attached cDNA to a 5' RACE adapter that carried a random hexamer and SP2 site. The library had 12-nucleotide molecular identifiers formed by two random hexamers joined together. TCRdb ran MiXCR on the 5' RACE reads and lists one entry per CDR3 protein. Among 6,600 or so distinct CDR3 sequences listed, 9.5% to 13% were seen once. The sample is drawn from a study of HIV-infected patients and healthy controls. Background on the study: Total CDR3 counts per chain did not differ significantly between patients and controls.

Looked up from germline, CDR1 is MDHEN and CDR2 is SYDVKM. The CDR3 totals 14 residues. Trimming took 4 bases from V and 10 from J, leaving 19 bases between them. All unsorted peripheral T cells were captured because whole blood was used without fractionation. The sequence came from an adult with HIV infection. The V and J genes are TRBV28 and TRBJ1-1, with D perhaps matching TRBD1 (5 bases). The sample here was blood, taken before antiretroviral therapy. The CDR3 DNA reads TGTGCCAGCAGTTACCCGGACCCGGCGGGGGGAGCTTTCTTT. Protein: CASSYPDPAGGAFF. The whole variable domain, filled in from reference TRBV28 and TRBJ1-1, reads DVKVTQSSRYLVKRTGEKVFLECVQDMDHENMFWYRQDPGLGLRLIYFSYDVKMKEKGDIPEGYSVSREKKERFSLILESASTNQTSMYLCASSYPDPAGGAFFGQGTRLTVV.